Included here is one TCR beta chain sequence, with context. Its binding antigen is unknown. No base quality values were provided; no much bigger clone lies one nucleotide off. In the prospective study, participants were about 18 to 89 years old, resided in approximately 22 geographic areas of the United States, and were enrolled through a virtual design. To assign participants to cohorts, the prospective study relied on clinical history that participants themselves reported in a screening survey and a study questionnaire. Mobile phlebotomists in the prospective study collected whole blood, serum and a nasopharyngeal or oropharyngeal swab from every participant. Prospective study participants could optionally give additional blood draws and questionnaires over an approximately two-month period. Before DNA extraction, blood samples from the prospective study were shipped at room temperature or frozen.

TCRbeta CDR3 regions were amplified from genomic DNA by means of the immunoSEQ Assay, a bias-controlled multiplex PCR. The original pipeline was this. The number of nucleated cells in each sample was estimated from the amplification of reference gene primers within the assay. To quantify the absolute abundance of each unique TCRbeta CDR3 rearrangement, sequence reads were collapsed and filtered. For each sample, productive Simpson clonality was calculated as the square root of Simpson's diversity index over productive rearrangements. Imported from immuneACCESS, the table was reduced by TCRdb to in-frame sequences with V and J called. These copies leave out some clones; in studies compared against another copy, an unresolved V gene accounts for under half, and the cause of the remainder is not known. That table is the source of V, J and clone size, and D and trimming were worked out from the DNA. The sample table contains about 150,000 clones; only one count was recorded for roughly 86% of them. Roughly 3.4% of the sample goes to the ten largest clones.

The sample comes from a study of blood T cell repertoires in COVID-19 (dated by TCRdb to 2020 to 2022). Context from the whole study: Samples from collaborators originated in the United States, Italy and Spain and spanned both the acute and convalescent phases of COVID-19. Deeply sampled blood TCRbeta repertoires from subjects exposed to, actively infected with, or recovered from COVID-19 were included in the dataset. The material from the prospective study consisted of cDNA or gDNA derived from T cells, B-cell-depleted T cells, or PBMCs. HLA class I and class II types, where available, came from metadata supplied by the sample provider rather than from assay-based typing. Samples were obtained from the ongoing ImmuneRACE study (first 160 participants) and from about 1,300 subjects provided by 6 global collaborators. Sample metadata almost always included a de-identified subject ID, COVID-19 status, age in years and sex. The repertoires were made available in a free public database intended to serve as a resource for research on the immune response to SARS-CoV-2.

The CDR3 sequence holds 14 residues, the cysteine and phenylalanine included. Of all the DNA, just the CDR3 is kept, 42 bases in frame from base 1. Between the V and J ends, shortened by 7 bases and 4 bases respectively, the junction contains 16 bases. The germline V gene encodes CDR1 MNHEY and CDR2 SVGAGI. Paper-wide results and their limitations: Clinical and demographic metadata were provided uncurated, with the amount varying by source and participant.

The TCR originated in a woman in her fifties or sixties with acute COVID-19. This chain joins TRBV6-5 to TRBJ1-2, and perhaps TRBD1 as D gene, on 5 matching bases. The sequenced sample was PBMCs or T cells enriched from blood (not recorded which). The base sequence is TGTGCCAGCACTTTCGTCGGGGGTGGCTATGGCTACACCTTC. Translated, it gives CASTFVGGGYGYTF.